The entry that follows covers one T cell receptor beta chain sequence. The antigen is unknown. Relapse was seen in all patients after autologous stem cell transplantation, and brentuximab vedotin exposure was variable. Complete response, partial response or progressive disease made up the best responses. Some clones are missing from TCRdb's copy, which holds only in-frame ones; the method was immunoSEQ multiplex PCR. In the table there are under 95,000 clones, nearly 95% of which are singletons. The CDR3 is 16 residues long. The ends lost 3 bases at V and 8 bases at J; junction bases unmatched: 17. Per the germline V gene, CDR1 is GTSNPN and CDR2 is SVGIG (reference sequence). The data derive from a study of PD-1 blockade in classical Hodgkin lymphoma. Study-level points and caveats: Patients newly diagnosed and complete responders had comparable baseline diversity. Exclusion covered patients beginning nivolumab under 1 year post-ASCT. The causes of the repertoire differences, possibly disease activity or prior therapy, remain undefined.

The V and J genes are TRBV30 and TRBJ1-2; 8 bases fit TRBD1. The clonotype comes from a human donor with classical Hodgkin lymphoma. This specimen consisted of peripheral blood mononuclear cells (PBMCs), obtained before the second cycle of nivolumab. As DNA, the CDR3 is TGTGCCTGGAGCGTCTCCGGGACAGGTGTAGCAGGGGGCTACACCTTC. Its translation: CAWSVSGTGVAGGYTF.